Below, one T cell receptor (beta chain) is given with its context. Its antigen is not yet known. No base qualities exist here, and no much larger clone lies one base off it. The treatment or condition label for this specimen denotes: randomized to nivolumab then ipilimumab (arm A) or the reverse (arm B). No trial patient had received prior DNA-damaging chemotherapy. Thawed PBMCs were sorted on a FACS Aria II flow cytometer to isolate live CD3+CD8+ cells negative for CD19 and CD56. CheckMate 064, a randomized, open-label phase II trial of sequential checkpoint blockade, was the source of the samples, all of which came from patients with melanoma. Leukapheresis was used to collect peripheral blood mononuclear cells, which were then purified with Ficoll-Paque and frozen in human serum with roughly 9.8% DMSO. Immediately after sorting, the purity of sorted blood CD3+CD8+ cells was verified to be >95%, after which DNA was extracted.

CDR1 and CDR2, looked up from the germline V gene (reference sequence), are LNHDA and SQIVND. The CDR3 spans 12 residues, from the cysteine through the phenylalanine. Left in the record is the CDR3 DNA by itself, 36 bases read in frame from the first base. The V end loses 4 bases and the J end loses 6 bases, and a stretch of 10 bases separates them. The data belong to a study of sequential checkpoint blockade in melanoma (dated 2019 in TCRdb). For the study in its entirety: Patients were randomized 1:1 to first-line nivolumab followed by ipilimumab (arm A) or ipilimumab followed by nivolumab (arm B). Maintenance nivolumab came after both trial sequences. What the authors observed across the whole study: The response-prediction model combining TCR metrics and mutation burden needs validation in larger, independent patient cohorts.

The immunoSEQ Assay was used to immunosequence TCRbeta CDR3 regions from genomic DNA. Prior to high-throughput sequencing, genomic DNA was amplified by bias-controlled multiplex PCR. On the study's bioinformatics: To quantify the absolute abundance of each unique TCRbeta CDR3 region, the sequences were collapsed and filtered. Clonality was defined as 1 minus Pielou's evenness and was calculated using productive rearrangements only. A previously published method was used to identify clones whose frequencies were significantly greater in on-treatment samples than in baseline samples. TCRdb limited this immuneACCESS table to in-frame rearrangements with V and J called. A share of clones is missing; checked studies link under half to unresolved V genes, and the rest is unexplained. The V and J calls and clone size come from that table; D and trimming were worked out from the DNA. Across this sample there are 15,000 to 20,000 clones, with about 69% seen only once. Approximately 17% of the sample goes to the ten largest clones.

The chain links TRBV19 with TRBJ2-7; TRBD2 could be the D gene, as 5 bases match. Sample: CD8+ T cells sorted from blood (inferred from file names), taken from a patient given nivolumab and ipilimumab in sequence. The TCR originated in a human donor with melanoma. The DNA is TGTGCCAGTAGTAACCGACGGGGCGAGCAGTACTTC. Its product reads: CASSNRRGEQYF.